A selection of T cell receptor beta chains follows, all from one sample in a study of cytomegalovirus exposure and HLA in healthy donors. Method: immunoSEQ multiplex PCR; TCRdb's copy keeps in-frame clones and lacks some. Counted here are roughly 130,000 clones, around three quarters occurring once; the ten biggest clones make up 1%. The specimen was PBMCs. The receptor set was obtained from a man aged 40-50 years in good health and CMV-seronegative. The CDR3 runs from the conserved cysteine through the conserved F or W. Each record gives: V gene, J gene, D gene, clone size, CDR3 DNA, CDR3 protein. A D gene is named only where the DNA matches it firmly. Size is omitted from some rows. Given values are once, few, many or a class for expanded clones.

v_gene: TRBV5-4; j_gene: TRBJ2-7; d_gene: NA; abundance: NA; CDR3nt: TGTGCCAGCAGCCTTAGGGGCGAGCAGTACTTC; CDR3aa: CASSLRGEQYF
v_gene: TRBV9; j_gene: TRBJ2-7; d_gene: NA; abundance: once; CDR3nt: TGTGCCAGCAGCGTCGACAGCCCCTACGAGCAGTACTTC; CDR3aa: CASSVDSPYEQYF
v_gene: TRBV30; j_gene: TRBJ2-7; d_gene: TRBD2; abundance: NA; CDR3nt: TGTGCCTGGAGTCTAATGAGCGGGAACTACGAGCAGTACTTC; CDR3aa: CAWSLMSGNYEQYF
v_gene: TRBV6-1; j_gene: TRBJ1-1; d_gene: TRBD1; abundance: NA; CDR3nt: TGTGCCAGCATTCGGACAGGGTTGGACACTGAAGCTTTCTTT; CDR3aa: CASIRTGLDTEAFF
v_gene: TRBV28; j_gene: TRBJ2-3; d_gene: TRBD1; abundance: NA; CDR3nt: TGTGCCAGCAGTTCGACAGGGGGGAGCACAGATACGCAGTATTTT; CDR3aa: CASSSTGGSTDTQYF
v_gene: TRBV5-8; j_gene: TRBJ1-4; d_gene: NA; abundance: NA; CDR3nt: TGTGCCAGCAGCTTGGAGTTCGGGGAATATAATGAAAAACTGTTTTTT; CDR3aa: CASSLEFGEYNEKLFF
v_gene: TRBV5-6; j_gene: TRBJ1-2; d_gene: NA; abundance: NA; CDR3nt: TGTGCCAGCAGCTCCCTGGGGGGGATTGAAGGCTACACCTTC; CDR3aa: CASSSLGGIEGYTF
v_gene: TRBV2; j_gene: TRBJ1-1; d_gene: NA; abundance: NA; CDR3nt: TGTGCCAGCAGCCCTCAGGCCTTGAACACTGAAGCTTTCTTT; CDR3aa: CASSPQALNTEAFF
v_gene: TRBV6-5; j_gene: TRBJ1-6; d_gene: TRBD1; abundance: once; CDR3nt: TGTGCCAGCAGGCCAGGGACAGTTAATTCACCCCTCCACTTT; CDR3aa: CASRPGTVNSPLHF
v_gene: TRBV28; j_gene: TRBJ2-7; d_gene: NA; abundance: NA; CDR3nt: TGTGCCAGCAGTTTAGGGGGTGGAGGGGCTTACGAGCAGTACTTC; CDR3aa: CASSLGGGGAYEQYF
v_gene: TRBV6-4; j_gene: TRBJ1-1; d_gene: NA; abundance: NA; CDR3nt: TGTGCCAGCAGTGAGCAGGCGAACACTGAAGCTTTCTTT; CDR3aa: CASSEQANTEAFF
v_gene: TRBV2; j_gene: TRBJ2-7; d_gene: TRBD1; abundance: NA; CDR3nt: TGTGCCAGCAATCTTTTGACAGGGAAAAATCAGCAGTACTTC; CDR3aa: CASNLLTGKNQQYF
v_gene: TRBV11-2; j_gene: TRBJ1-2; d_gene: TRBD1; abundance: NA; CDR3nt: TGTGCCAGCAGCAGAACAGGGGGCTCTGGCTACACCTTC; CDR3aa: CASSRTGGSGYTF
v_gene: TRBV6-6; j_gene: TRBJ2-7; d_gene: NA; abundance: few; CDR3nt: TGTGCCAGCAGACCTGGACAGTCTCTGGACGAGCAGTACTTC; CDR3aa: CASRPGQSLDEQYF
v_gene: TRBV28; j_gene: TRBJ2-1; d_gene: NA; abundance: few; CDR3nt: TGTGCCAGCAGTTTCGAACAGGATTCATACAATGAGCAGTTCTTC; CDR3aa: CASSFEQDSYNEQFF
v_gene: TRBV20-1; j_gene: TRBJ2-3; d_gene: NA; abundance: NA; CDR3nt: TGCAGTGCTCACAACACAGATACGCAGTATTTT; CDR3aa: CSAHNTDTQYF
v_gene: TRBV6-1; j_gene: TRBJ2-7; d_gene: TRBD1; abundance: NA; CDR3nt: TGTGCCACCTTGACCAGGACAGGGGGTCACGAGCAGTACTTC; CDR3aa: CATLTRTGGHEQYF
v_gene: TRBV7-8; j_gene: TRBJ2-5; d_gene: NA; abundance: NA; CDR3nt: TGTGCCAGCAGCTTAATATCGGCCGGCGGGCAAGAGACCCAGTACTTC; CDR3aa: CASSLISAGGQETQYF
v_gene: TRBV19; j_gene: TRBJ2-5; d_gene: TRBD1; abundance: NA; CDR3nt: TGTGCCAGTAGTATAGGGCCGACAGGGGGCCGGGAGACCCAGTACTTC; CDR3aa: CASSIGPTGGRETQYF
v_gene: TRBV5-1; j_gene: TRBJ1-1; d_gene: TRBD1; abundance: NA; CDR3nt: TGCGCCAGCAGCAAAGGGACAGGGAGGGAGGCTGAAGCTTTCTTT; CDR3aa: CASSKGTGREAEAFF
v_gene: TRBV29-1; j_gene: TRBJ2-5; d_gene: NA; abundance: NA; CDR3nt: TGCAGCGTTGGACAGCAAAGCCAAGAGACCCAGTACTTC; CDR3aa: CSVGQQSQETQYF
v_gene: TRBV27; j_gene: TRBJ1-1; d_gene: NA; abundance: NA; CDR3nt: TGTGCCAGCAGTCCACAGGGATACGGGACTGAAGCTTTCTTT; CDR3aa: CASSPQGYGTEAFF
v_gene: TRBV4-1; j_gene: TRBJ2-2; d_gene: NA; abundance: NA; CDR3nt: TGCGCCAGCAGCCAAGTTGGGAACAGGGTGGTCGTACGGCACACCGGGGAGCTGTTTTTT; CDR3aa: CASSQVGNRVVVRHTGELFF
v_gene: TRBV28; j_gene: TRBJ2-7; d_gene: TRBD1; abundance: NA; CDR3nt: TGTGCCAGCATCCCCGGGACAGTTCTCTCCCTTGGCGAGCAGTACTTC; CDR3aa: CASIPGTVLSLGEQYF
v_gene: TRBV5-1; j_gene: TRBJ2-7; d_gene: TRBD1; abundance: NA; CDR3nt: TGCGCCAGCAGCTTGGCGGACAGGAACTCCTACGAGCAGTACTTC; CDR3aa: CASSLADRNSYEQYF
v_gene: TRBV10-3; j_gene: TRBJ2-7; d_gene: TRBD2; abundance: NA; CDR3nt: TGTGCCACCAGGGGGGCTAGCGGGATCAACGAGCAGTACTTC; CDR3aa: CATRGASGINEQYF
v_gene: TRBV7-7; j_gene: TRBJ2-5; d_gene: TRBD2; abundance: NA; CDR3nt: TGTGCCAGCAGCTTAGGGACTAGCGGGAGGGTTGAGACCCAGTACTTC; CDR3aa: CASSLGTSGRVETQYF
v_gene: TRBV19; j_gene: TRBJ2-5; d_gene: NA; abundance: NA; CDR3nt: TGTGCCAGTAGTCGGACAGTCGCCCAAGAGACCCAGTACTTC; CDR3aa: CASSRTVAQETQYF
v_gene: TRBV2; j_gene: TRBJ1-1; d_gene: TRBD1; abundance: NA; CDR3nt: TGTGCCAGCAGTCTGCTTGGACAGGGAGCAACTGAAGCTTTCTTT; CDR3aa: CASSLLGQGATEAFF
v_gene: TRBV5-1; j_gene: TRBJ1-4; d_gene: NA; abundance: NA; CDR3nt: TGCGCCAGCAGCTTGGGAGGGACTGCAACTAATGAAAAACTGTTTTTT; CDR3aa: CASSLGGTATNEKLFF
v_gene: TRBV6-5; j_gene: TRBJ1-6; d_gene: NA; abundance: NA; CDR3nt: TGTGCCAGCAGGGAACAGGGCGAGCTTTCACCCCTCCACTTT; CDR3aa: CASREQGELSPLHF
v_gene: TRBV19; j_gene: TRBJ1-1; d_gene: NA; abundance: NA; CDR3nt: TGTGCCAGTAGCAACCCCTTCACGCAGAGGGAAGGGACTGAAGCTTTCTTT; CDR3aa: CASSNPFTQREGTEAFF
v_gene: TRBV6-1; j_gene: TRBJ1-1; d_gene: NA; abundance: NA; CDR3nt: TGTGCCAGCAGTGAAGACCCGGGACACTCGAACACTGAAGCTTTCTTT; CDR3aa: CASSEDPGHSNTEAFF
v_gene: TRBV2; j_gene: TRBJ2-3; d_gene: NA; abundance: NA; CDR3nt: TGTGCCAGCAGTTGGCAGGGTACAGATACGCAGTATTTT; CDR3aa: CASSWQGTDTQYF
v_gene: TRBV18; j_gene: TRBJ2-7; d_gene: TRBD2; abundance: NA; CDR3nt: TGTGCCAGCTCACCTCAGGCGGGGGGGCTCGACGAGCAGTACTTC; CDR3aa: CASSPQAGGLDEQYF
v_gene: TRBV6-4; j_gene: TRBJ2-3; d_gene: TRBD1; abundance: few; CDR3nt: TGTGCCAGCAGTGACTCGACACAGGGGGATGCAGATACGCAGTATTTT; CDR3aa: CASSDSTQGDADTQYF
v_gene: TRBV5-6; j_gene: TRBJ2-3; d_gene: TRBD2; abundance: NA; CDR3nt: TGTGCCAGCAGCTCAGGACTAGCGGGGGGGCGGGTTACAGATACGCAGTATTTT; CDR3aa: CASSSGLAGGRVTDTQYF
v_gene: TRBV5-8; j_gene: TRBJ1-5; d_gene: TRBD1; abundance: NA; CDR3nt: TGTGCCAGCAGGCGACAGGGGAGGAATCAGCCCCAGCATTTT; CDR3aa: CASRRQGRNQPQHF
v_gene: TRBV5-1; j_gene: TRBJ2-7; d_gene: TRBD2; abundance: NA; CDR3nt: TGCGCCAGCAGCTCTCAAACTGGCGGGAGGGCCAGCGCCTACGAGCAGTACTTC; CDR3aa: CASSSQTGGRASAYEQYF
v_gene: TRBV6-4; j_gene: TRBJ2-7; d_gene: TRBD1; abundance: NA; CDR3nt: TGTGCCAGCAGTCCCGGGACAGGGGTGTACGAGCAGTACTTC; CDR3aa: CASSPGTGVYEQYF
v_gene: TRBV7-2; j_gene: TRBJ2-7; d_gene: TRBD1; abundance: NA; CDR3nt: TGTGCCAGCAGCTTCGGGACAGGGTGGTACGAGCAGTACTTC; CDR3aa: CASSFGTGWYEQYF
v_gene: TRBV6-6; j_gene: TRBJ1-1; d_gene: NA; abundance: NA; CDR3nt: TGTGCCAGCAGCCCTCAGGGTTTGAACACTGAAGCTTTCTTT; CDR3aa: CASSPQGLNTEAFF
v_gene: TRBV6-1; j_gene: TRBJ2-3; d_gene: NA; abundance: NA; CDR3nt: TGTGCCAGCAGTGCTGGGGGGAGGCCCGGCACAGATACGCAGTATTTT; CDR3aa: CASSAGGRPGTDTQYF
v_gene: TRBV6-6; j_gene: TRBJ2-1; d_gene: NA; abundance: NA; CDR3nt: TGTGCCAGCAGTTACGTGTCGGGAACCAATGAGCAGTTCTTC; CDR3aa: CASSYVSGTNEQFF
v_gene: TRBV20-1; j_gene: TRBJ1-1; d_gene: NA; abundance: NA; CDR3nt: TGCAGTGCTAGACGGCAGGGTGTCGCTTTCTTT; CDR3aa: CSARRQGVAFF
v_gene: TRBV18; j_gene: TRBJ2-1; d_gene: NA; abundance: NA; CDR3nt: TGTGCCAGCTCACCCACGGTCGTGAGCAATGAGCAGTTCTTC; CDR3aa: CASSPTVVSNEQFF
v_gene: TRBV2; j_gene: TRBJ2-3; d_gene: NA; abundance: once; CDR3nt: TGTGCCAGCAGTGAGATCCCCAACAGGGACACAGATACGCAGTATTTT; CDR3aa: CASSEIPNRDTDTQYF
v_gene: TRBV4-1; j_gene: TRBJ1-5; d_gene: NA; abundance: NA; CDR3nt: TGCGCCAGCAGCCAAGATTACAGGGAGAACAATCAGCCCCAGCATTTT; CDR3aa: CASSQDYRENNQPQHF
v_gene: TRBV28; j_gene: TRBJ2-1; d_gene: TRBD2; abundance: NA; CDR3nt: TGTGCCAGCAGTTTCCCCACCAAGAGGACTAGCGGGAATCGCAATGAGCAGTTCTTC; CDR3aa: CASSFPTKRTSGNRNEQFF